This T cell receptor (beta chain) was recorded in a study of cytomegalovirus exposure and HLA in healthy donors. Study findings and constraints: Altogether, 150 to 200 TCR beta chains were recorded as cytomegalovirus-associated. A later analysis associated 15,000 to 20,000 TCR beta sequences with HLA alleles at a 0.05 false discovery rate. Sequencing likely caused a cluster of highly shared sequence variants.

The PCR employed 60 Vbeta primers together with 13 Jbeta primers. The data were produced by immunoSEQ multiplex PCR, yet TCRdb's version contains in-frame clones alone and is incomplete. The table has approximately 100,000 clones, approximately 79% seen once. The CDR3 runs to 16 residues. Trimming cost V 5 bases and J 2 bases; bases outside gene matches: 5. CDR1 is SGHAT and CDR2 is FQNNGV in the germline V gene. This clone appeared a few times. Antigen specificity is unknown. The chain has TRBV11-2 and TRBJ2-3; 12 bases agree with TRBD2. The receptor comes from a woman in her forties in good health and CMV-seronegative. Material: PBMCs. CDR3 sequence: CASSLLAGGLTDTQYF. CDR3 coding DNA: TGTGCCAGCAGCCTACTAGCGGGAGGACTCACAGATACGCAGTATTTT.